One and the same sample provided the 23 T cell receptor beta chains below, sequenced in a study of blood T cell repertoires in COVID-19. Some clones are missing from TCRdb's copy, which holds only in-frame ones; the method was immunoSEQ multiplex PCR. The sample comprises roughly 70,000 clones, approximately 90% of which are singletons, and around a fifth rests with the top ten. The sequenced sample was peripheral blood. The receptors here all came from a woman of 80 years or more with acute or convalescent COVID-19.

As regards this clone: The junction and the germline gene differ at one end; a read error may be behind it. The chain has TRBV6-2 or TRBV6-3 and TRBJ2-5; 9 nucleotides line up with TRBD2. CDR3 length: 14 amino acids. CDR1 is MNHEY and CDR2 is SVGEGT in the germline V gene. DNA for the CDR3: TGTGCCAGCAGCGCCGGGACTAGCCAAGTGACCCAGTACTTC. This sequence encodes CASSAGTSQVTQYF.

The rearrangement joins TRBV6-5 to TRBJ2-1; no reliable D call. The CDR3 runs 12 residues. Trimming pared 6 bases from V and 6 bases from J, leaving 9 bases between. Germline CDR1 MNHEY, CDR2 SVGAGI. The CDR3 nucleotides read TGTGCCAGCAGAGATTACAGCAATGAGCAGTTCTTC. It specifies CASRDYSNEQFF.

The chain joins TRBV6-1 to TRBJ1-5; unclear D gene. CDR3 size: 15 residues. The ends were cut back, 3 bases at V and 1 base at J, with 10 bases in the middle. Germline V gene data show CDR1 as MNHNS and CDR2 as SASEGT. The CDR3 nucleotides read TGTGCCAGCAGTGATATCCACGGGAGCAATCAGCCCCAGCATTTT. Translating gives CASSDIHGSNQPQHF.

The V call is TRBV5-1, the J call TRBJ2-7; D may be TRBD2 (5 bases). Germline CDR1 is SGHRS and CDR2 is YFSETQ. Trimming removed 0 bases at V and 4 bases at J, with 14 bases between. The CDR3 is made up of 15 amino acids. This CDR3 is CASSLGLPGGYEQYF. The CDR3 DNA is TGCGCCAGCAGCTTGGGCCTCCCCGGCGGGTACGAGCAGTACTTC.

This clone was detected a few times. This rearrangement joins TRBV5-3 to TRBJ2-2; 8 bases map to TRBD2. TRBV5-3 is recorded as an ORF, its role being uncertain. This CDR3 spans 16 amino acids. J was trimmed by 7 bases and V by 0 bases; bases with no gene match: 8. CDR3 protein: CARSLAVREEGGELFF. CDR3 sequence (DNA): TGTGCCAGAAGCTTGGCCGTGCGGGAGGAGGGCGGGGAGCTGTTTTTT.

This chain joins TRBV5-1 and TRBJ1-1; weak D call: TRBD1 (5 bases). CDR1 and CDR2 from the germline V gene are SGHRS and YFSETQ. The CDR3 loop spans 14 amino acids. Trimming shortened V by 3 bases and J by 3 bases, and 12 bases separated the two germline ends. The DNA for the CDR3 is TGCGCCAGCAGCTGGACGACGGGGGACACTGAAGCTTTCTTT. Residues: CASSWTTGDTEAFF.

In its sample, this clone was seen once. This chain joins TRBV4-2 and TRBJ1-5, with D unclear. Germline CDR1 reads LGHNA; CDR2 reads YNFKEQ. The V gene lost 4 bases and the J gene lost 3 bases, with 7 bases spanning the gap. CDR3 length equals 13 residues. The CDR3: CASSRSLNQPQHF. CDR3 coding DNA: TGTGCCAGCAGCCGAAGCCTCAATCAGCCCCAGCATTTT.

This chain uses TRBV9 with TRBJ1-3; 10 nucleotides agree with TRBD1. Germline values: CDR1 SGDLS, CDR2 YYNGEE. With 4 bases clipped from V and 2 bases from J, the junction kept 6 bases outside the gene matches. The CDR3 consists of 16 residues. CDR3 in amino acids: CASSPGQGRAGNTIYF. The CDR3 DNA reads as TGTGCCAGCAGCCCGGGACAGGGGAGAGCTGGAAACACCATATATTTT.

The chain uses TRBV29-1 and TRBJ1-5; D remains unclear. The CDR3 is 13 residues long. The V end lost 0 bases, the J end lost 6 bases, and 9 bases lay between the germline ends. Germline lookup yields CDR1 SQVTM and CDR2 ANQGSEA. CDR3 in amino acids: CSVEEPAGQPQHF. DNA for the CDR3: TGCAGCGTTGAAGAGCCGGCGGGTCAGCCCCAGCATTTT.

CDR3 amino acids: CASSFEEHDSGNTIYF. CDR3 DNA: TGTGCCAGCAGCTTCGAGGAGCATGACTCTGGAAACACCATATATTTT. The rearrangement joins TRBV7-9 to TRBJ1-3; D gene ambiguous. Germline-derived CDR1 and CDR2 are SEHNR and FQNEAQ (reference sequence). The CDR3 has 16 amino acids. The V and J ends lost 3 bases and 0 bases respectively, with 12 bases between them.

The rearrangement uses TRBV19 and TRBJ2-2, with D tentatively TRBD1 (6 bases). Germline CDR1 is LNHDA and CDR2 is SQIVND (reference sequence). The V end lost 6 bases, the J end lost 4 bases, and 15 bases lay between the germline ends. This CDR3 is built from 15 residues. The CDR3 loop reads CASRIGTHSTGELFF. CDR3 bases: TGTGCCAGTAGAATCGGGACACACTCCACCGGGGAGCTGTTTTTT.

The chain combines TRBV6-5 with TRBJ2-3, with D perhaps TRBD2 (7 bases). The CDR3 covers 15 residues. In germline, CDR1 is MNHEY, CDR2 SVGAGI. With 5 bases removed from V and 5 bases from J, the gap between germline ends came to 17 bases. This CDR3 is CASSKKVGGRDTQYF. CDR3 DNA sequence: TGTGCCAGCAGTAAAAAGGTGGGGGGGCGAGATACGCAGTATTTT.

V and J are TRBV12-3 or TRBV12-4 and TRBJ2-1; D perhaps matches TRBD2 (5 bases). CDR3 length equals 12 residues. V lost 6 bases to trimming and J lost 10 bases, with 13 bases between them. The CDR3 loop is CASSRNLAEQFF. The DNA of the CDR3 is TGTGCCAGCAGCCGTAACTTAGCGGAGCAGTTCTTC.

The gene calls are TRBV2 and TRBJ2-3; possible D gene TRBD1, 5 bases. V lost 3 bases to trimming and J lost 0 bases, with 10 bases between them. The CDR3 consists of 15 residues. CDR1 is SNHLY and CDR2 is FYNNEI in the germline V gene. The chain's CDR3 is CASSEGQGSTDTQYF. In nucleotides, the CDR3 is TGTGCCAGCAGTGAGGGGCAGGGAAGCACAGATACGCAGTATTTT.

The chain recombines TRBV5-1 with TRBJ2-7; 8 bases are a match to TRBD1. J gave up 4 bases and V 6 bases, and 6 bases lay outside the gene matches. The CDR3 loop spans 13 amino acids. Per the germline V gene, CDR1 is SGHRS and CDR2 is YFSETQ. CDR3 nucleotides: TGCGCCAGCACCTCTACAGGGGGATACGAGCAGTACTTC. Encoded protein: CASTSTGGYEQYF.

The CDR3 loop reads CASSRVAGTDTQYF. The CDR3 coding sequence is TGTGCCAGCAGCCGAGTAGCGGGAACAGATACGCAGTATTTT. The V and J genes are TRBV7-8 and TRBJ2-3; the match to TRBD2 covers 8 bases. The V and J ends lost 5 bases and 3 bases, in that order; junction bases with no gene match: 4. In germline, CDR1 is SGHVS, CDR2 FQNEAQ. This CDR3 contains 14 residues.

This chain links TRBV5-1 with TRBJ1-4, with D maybe TRBD1 (5 bases). Germline loops: CDR1 SGHRS, CDR2 YFSETQ. This CDR3 region has 13 residues. V was pared by 6 bases and J by 7 bases, with 13 bases between. CDR3 sequence reads: CASKRIGGEKLFF. Written as DNA, the CDR3 is TGCGCCAGCAAAAGGATCGGGGGTGAAAAACTGTTTTTT.

V gene TRBV20-1 combines with J gene TRBJ1-1; 7 bases match TRBD1. V was clipped by 3 bases and J by 6 bases; unmatched bases: 7. The germline V gene encodes CDR1 DFQATT and CDR2 SNEGSKA (reference sequence). The CDR3 covers 13 residues. The DNA for the CDR3 is TGCAGTGCTAGTAGACAGGGTGCTTCTGAAGCTTTCTTT. Amino acid sequence: CSASRQGASEAFF.

Written as DNA, the CDR3 is TGCGCCAGCAGAGGGACGGAGGGGGGCTACACCTTC. Translation gives CASRGTEGGYTF. The V gene is TRBV10-2, the J gene TRBJ1-2, with D possibly TRBD1 on 5 matching bases. With 6 bases removed from V and 8 bases from J, the gap between germline ends came to 13 bases. The CDR3 consists of 12 residues. Germline-derived CDR1 and CDR2 are WSHSY and SAAADI.

This rearrangement joins TRBV21-1 to TRBJ2-7; the table's D call, TRBD2, was not checked against the DNA. TRBV21-1 is termed a pseudogene. The CDR3 covers 17 residues. CDR3 sequence reads: CASSSRELFIHSYEQYF. The CDR3 coding sequence is TGTGCCAGCAGCAGCCGGGAACTCTTTATACACTCCTACGAGCAGTACTTC.

This clone appeared a few times. The genes are TRBV4-3 and TRBJ2-1; 9 bases align to TRBD2. The CDR3 extends over 16 amino acids. With 1 base clipped from V and 6 bases from J, the junction kept 7 bases outside the gene matches. In germline, CDR1 is LGHNA, CDR2 YSLEER. The chain's CDR3 is CASSQVAGVSFNEQFF. CDR3 coding DNA: TGCGCCAGCAGCCAAGTAGCGGGAGTATCTTTCAATGAGCAGTTCTTC.

This chain uses TRBV28 with TRBJ1-5; TRBD1 matches at 7 bases. This CDR3 is built from 14 residues. With 6 bases clipped from V and 4 bases from J, the junction kept 6 bases outside the gene matches. From germline, CDR1 is MDHEN and CDR2 SYDVKM. The CDR3 bases are TGTGCCAGCAGAGACAGGGAGGCAAATCAGCCCCAGCATTTT. Protein sequence: CASRDREANQPQHF.

The sample holds one count of this clone. The chain joins TRBV2 to TRBJ1-2; maybe TRBD1 (5 bases). Germline V CDR1 and CDR2: SNHLY, FYNNEI. The CDR3 contains 15 residues. Trimming shortened V by 6 bases and J by 1 base, and 15 bases separated the two germline ends. The CDR3 spells CASRFDRDFNYGYTF. The CDR3 DNA sequence: TGTGCCAGCAGATTCGACAGAGACTTTAACTATGGCTACACCTTC.